Listed below are T cell receptor beta chains from one sample, sequenced in a study of OX40 agonist ivuxolimab in advanced cancers. Sequencing used immunoSEQ multiplex PCR; TCRdb keeps in-frame clones, though not all of them. The table lists roughly 73,000 clones, roughly 80% of them singletons. This specimen consisted of CD4+ or CD8+ T cells sorted from blood, obtained in a trial of the OX40 agonist ivuxolimab. Receptor source: an adult with an advanced solid tumor such as melanoma, head and neck, liver or kidney cancer. The CDR3 runs from the conserved cysteine through the conserved F or W. Fields, in order: CDR3 length, clone size, D gene, V gene, J gene, CDR3 protein, CDR3 DNA. The D gene is left open where the match is weak. Expanded clones are given a class, and other clones once, few, many or no size at all.

len: 15
abundance: NA
d_gene: NA
v_gene: TRBV5-1
j_gene: TRBJ2-3
CDR3aa: CASSLRAGAGDTQYF
CDR3nt: TGCGCCAGCAGCTTGAGGGCAGGGGCAGGGGATACGCAGTATTTT

len: 12
abundance: NA
d_gene: NA
v_gene: TRBV5-8
j_gene: TRBJ2-2
CDR3aa: CASSLWTDALFF
CDR3nt: TGTGCCAGCAGCTTGTGGACGGATGCGCTGTTTTTT

len: 14
abundance: NA
d_gene: NA
v_gene: TRBV19
j_gene: TRBJ1-2
CDR3aa: CASSMISLLYGYTF
CDR3nt: TGTGCCAGTAGTATGATTTCCTTACTCTATGGCTACACCTTC

len: 14
abundance: NA
d_gene: TRBD2
v_gene: TRBV27
j_gene: TRBJ2-2
CDR3aa: CASGGGRDTGELFF
CDR3nt: TGTGCCAGCGGCGGGGGGCGCGACACCGGGGAGCTGTTTTTT

len: 14
abundance: NA
d_gene: NA
v_gene: TRBV6-5
j_gene: TRBJ2-3
CDR3aa: CASSAQILGNTQYF
CDR3nt: TGTGCCAGCAGTGCGCAAATTCTTGGGAATACGCAGTATTTT

len: 15
abundance: NA
d_gene: NA
v_gene: TRBV7-7
j_gene: TRBJ1-4
CDR3aa: CASSSNSQGLEKLFF
CDR3nt: TGTGCCAGCAGCTCAAACTCGCAGGGCCTGGAAAAACTGTTTTTT

len: 12
abundance: NA
d_gene: NA
v_gene: TRBV7-2
j_gene: TRBJ1-5
CDR3aa: CASSLQNQPQHF
CDR3nt: TGTGCCAGCAGCCTACAGAATCAGCCCCAGCATTTT

len: 15
abundance: NA
d_gene: NA
v_gene: TRBV19
j_gene: TRBJ2-6
CDR3aa: CASSIRISGANVLTF
CDR3nt: TGTGCCAGTAGTATACGGATCTCTGGGGCCAACGTCCTGACTTTC

len: 18
abundance: NA
d_gene: TRBD1
v_gene: TRBV7-7
j_gene: TRBJ1-1
CDR3aa: CASRNNTRGGGGFTEAFF
CDR3nt: TGTGCCAGCAGAAACAATACTCGGGGAGGGGGCGGATTCACTGAAGCTTTCTTT

len: 14
abundance: NA
d_gene: TRBD2
v_gene: TRBV30
j_gene: TRBJ2-3
CDR3aa: CAWSRGGTSDTQYF
CDR3nt: TGTGCCTGGAGTCGGGGGGGAACCTCAGATACGCAGTATTTT

len: 15
abundance: NA
d_gene: TRBD1
v_gene: TRBV7-2
j_gene: TRBJ2-5
CDR3aa: CASSPRQGRQETQYF
CDR3nt: TGTGCCAGCAGTCCAAGACAGGGTAGACAGGAGACCCAGTACTTC

len: 12
abundance: NA
d_gene: TRBD2
v_gene: TRBV2
j_gene: TRBJ2-1
CDR3aa: CASSRLAGEQFF
CDR3nt: TGTGCCAGCAGTAGACTAGCTGGGGAGCAGTTCTTC

len: 13
abundance: once
d_gene: NA
v_gene: TRBV10-1
j_gene: TRBJ1-1
CDR3aa: CASSEQGNTEAFF
CDR3nt: TGCGCCAGCAGTGAGCAGGGGAACACTGAAGCTTTCTTT

len: 17
abundance: few
d_gene: TRBD1
v_gene: TRBV27
j_gene: TRBJ1-1
CDR3aa: CASSLVGQGAVGTEAFF
CDR3nt: TGTGCCAGCAGTTTGGTGGGACAGGGGGCCGTGGGCACTGAAGCTTTCTTT

len: 14
abundance: NA
d_gene: TRBD2
v_gene: TRBV2
j_gene: TRBJ2-1
CDR3aa: CASSERLAGASWFF
CDR3nt: TGTGCCAGCAGTGAAAGGCTAGCGGGGGCCTCCTGGTTCTTC

len: 15
abundance: NA
d_gene: TRBD2
v_gene: TRBV10-3
j_gene: TRBJ2-7
CDR3aa: CAISESSGGSYEQYF
CDR3nt: TGTGCCATCAGTGAGTCTAGCGGGGGCTCCTACGAGCAGTACTTC

len: 14
abundance: NA
d_gene: NA
v_gene: TRBV7-9
j_gene: TRBJ2-1
CDR3aa: CAIDRSGGASEQFF
CDR3nt: TGTGCCATTGATCGGTCAGGCGGGGCGAGTGAGCAGTTCTTC

len: 16
abundance: NA
d_gene: TRBD2
v_gene: TRBV7-2
j_gene: TRBJ2-5
CDR3aa: CASSLAGTSGVETQYF
CDR3nt: TGTGCCAGCAGCTTGGCGGGGACTAGCGGGGTTGAGACCCAGTACTTC

len: 14
abundance: NA
d_gene: TRBD1
v_gene: TRBV29-1
j_gene: TRBJ1-1
CDR3aa: CSVERAGGTPEAFF
CDR3nt: TGCAGCGTTGAAAGGGCAGGGGGAACCCCTGAAGCTTTCTTT

len: 15
abundance: NA
d_gene: NA
v_gene: TRBV15
j_gene: TRBJ1-3
CDR3aa: CATSSRLSSGNTIYF
CDR3nt: TGTGCCACCAGCTCCCGGTTGAGCTCTGGAAACACCATATATTTT

len: 15
abundance: NA
d_gene: NA
v_gene: TRBV11-2
j_gene: TRBJ2-7
CDR3aa: CASVNGGFLSYEQYF
CDR3nt: TGTGCCAGCGTCAACGGGGGTTTTCTTTCCTACGAGCAGTACTTC

len: 14
abundance: NA
d_gene: TRBD1
v_gene: TRBV6-1
j_gene: TRBJ2-7
CDR3aa: CASSAQGKVYEQYF
CDR3nt: TGTGCCAGCAGTGCACAGGGGAAGGTGTACGAGCAGTACTTC

len: 18
abundance: NA
d_gene: TRBD1
v_gene: TRBV28
j_gene: TRBJ1-4
CDR3aa: CASSSTGGAGATNEKLFF
CDR3nt: TGTGCCAGCAGTTCCACAGGGGGCGCGGGAGCAACTAATGAAAAACTGTTTTTT

len: 14
abundance: NA
d_gene: NA
v_gene: TRBV27
j_gene: TRBJ2-7
CDR3aa: CASSFGGRTYEQYF
CDR3nt: TGTGCCAGCAGTTTCGGGGGGCGGACCTACGAGCAGTACTTC

len: 14
abundance: NA
d_gene: TRBD2
v_gene: TRBV28
j_gene: TRBJ2-7
CDR3aa: CASSRAGVRYEQYF
CDR3nt: TGTGCCAGCAGTAGGGCGGGGGTGCGCTACGAGCAGTACTTC

len: 13
abundance: once
d_gene: TRBD1
v_gene: TRBV5-4
j_gene: TRBJ1-4
CDR3aa: CASSNHRGEKLFF
CDR3nt: TGTGCCAGCAGCAACCACAGGGGAGAAAAACTGTTTTTT

len: 15
abundance: NA
d_gene: TRBD1
v_gene: TRBV27
j_gene: TRBJ1-6
CDR3aa: CASSSPGQGNLPLHF
CDR3nt: TGTGCCAGCAGTTCGCCGGGACAGGGGAATCTACCCCTCCACTTT

len: 17
abundance: NA
d_gene: TRBD1
v_gene: TRBV10-3
j_gene: TRBJ2-7
CDR3aa: CAISESLGQGARYEQYF
CDR3nt: TGTGCCATCAGTGAGTCTTTGGGACAGGGGGCGCGATACGAGCAGTACTTC

len: 11
abundance: once
d_gene: NA
v_gene: TRBV18
j_gene: TRBJ2-3
CDR3aa: CASSPGDTQYF
CDR3nt: TGTGCCAGCTCACCAGGAGATACGCAGTATTTT

len: 16
abundance: NA
d_gene: TRBD1
v_gene: TRBV14
j_gene: TRBJ2-5
CDR3aa: CASSQAPDRADQTQYF
CDR3nt: TGTGCCAGCAGCCAAGCTCCCGACAGGGCGGACCAGACCCAGTACTTC

len: 15
abundance: few
d_gene: NA
v_gene: TRBV10-3
j_gene: TRBJ2-7
CDR3aa: CAISDDVASGYEQYF
CDR3nt: TGTGCCATCAGTGATGATGTGGCCAGCGGCTACGAGCAGTACTTC

len: 12
abundance: once
d_gene: NA
v_gene: TRBV28
j_gene: TRBJ1-2
CDR3aa: CASLYRTYGYTF
CDR3nt: TGTGCCAGCCTTTACAGGACCTATGGCTACACCTTC

len: 12
abundance: once
d_gene: NA
v_gene: TRBV4-1
j_gene: TRBJ1-1
CDR3aa: CASSQGVGEAFF
CDR3nt: TGCGCCAGCAGCCAGGGCGTTGGGGAAGCTTTCTTT

len: 15
abundance: once
d_gene: TRBD1
v_gene: TRBV28
j_gene: TRBJ1-2
CDR3aa: CASSPWTGVRYGYTF
CDR3nt: TGTGCCAGCAGTCCTTGGACAGGGGTTCGCTATGGCTACACCTTC

len: 14
abundance: NA
d_gene: NA
v_gene: TRBV7-2
j_gene: TRBJ2-3
CDR3aa: CASSGRWGTDTQYF
CDR3nt: TGTGCCAGCAGCGGAAGATGGGGCACAGATACGCAGTATTTT

len: 16
abundance: NA
d_gene: TRBD2
v_gene: TRBV6-1
j_gene: TRBJ2-1
CDR3aa: CASSGSLAGVYNEQFF
CDR3nt: TGTGCCAGCAGTGGGTCTCTAGCGGGAGTCTACAATGAGCAGTTCTTC

len: 15
abundance: once
d_gene: TRBD1
v_gene: TRBV2
j_gene: TRBJ1-1
CDR3aa: CASSEGWTGDTEAFF
CDR3nt: TGTGCCAGCAGTGAAGGATGGACAGGGGACACTGAAGCTTTCTTT

len: 12
abundance: NA
d_gene: NA
v_gene: TRBV2
j_gene: TRBJ1-2
CDR3aa: CASSGGAYGYTF
CDR3nt: TGTGCCAGCAGTGGGGGGGCGTATGGCTACACCTTC

len: 11
abundance: NA
d_gene: NA
v_gene: TRBV20-1
j_gene: TRBJ2-2
CDR3aa: CSCRGGGELFF
CDR3nt: TGCAGTTGTAGGGGGGGCGGGGAGCTGTTTTTT

len: 13
abundance: NA
d_gene: NA
v_gene: TRBV5-1
j_gene: TRBJ1-1
CDR3aa: CASSATANTEAFF
CDR3nt: TGCGCCAGCAGCGCGACAGCTAACACTGAAGCTTTCTTT

len: 14
abundance: NA
d_gene: NA
v_gene: TRBV6-1
j_gene: TRBJ2-2
CDR3aa: CASSELVPAGELFF
CDR3nt: TGTGCCAGCAGTGAACTGGTACCGGCCGGGGAGCTGTTTTTT

len: 15
abundance: few
d_gene: TRBD1
v_gene: TRBV5-4
j_gene: TRBJ2-6
CDR3aa: CASRRGQGVGNVLTF
CDR3nt: TGTGCCAGCAGACGGGGACAGGGAGTGGGCAACGTCCTGACTTTC

len: 15
abundance: NA
d_gene: NA
v_gene: TRBV21-1
j_gene: TRBJ2-5
CDR3aa: CASSKSAKGQETQYF
CDR3nt: TGTGCCAGCAGCAAATCGGCGAAGGGTCAAGAGACCCAGTACTTC

len: 15
abundance: once
d_gene: TRBD1
v_gene: TRBV11-3
j_gene: TRBJ2-1
CDR3aa: CASSEGQGSYNEQFF
CDR3nt: TGTGCCAGCAGCGAGGGACAGGGCTCCTACAATGAGCAGTTCTTC

len: 14
abundance: NA
d_gene: NA
v_gene: TRBV2
j_gene: TRBJ1-1
CDR3aa: CASSADRRNTEAFF
CDR3nt: TGTGCCAGCAGTGCAGACAGGCGGAACACTGAAGCTTTCTTT

len: 13
abundance: NA
d_gene: NA
v_gene: TRBV29-1
j_gene: TRBJ1-3
CDR3aa: CSARQAPDGTIYF
CDR3nt: TGCAGCGCCCGACAGGCTCCTGACGGCACCATATATTTT

len: 15
abundance: NA
d_gene: NA
v_gene: TRBV5-1
j_gene: TRBJ2-6
CDR3aa: CASGLPLSGANVLTF
CDR3nt: TGCGCCAGCGGCTTGCCGCTCTCTGGGGCCAACGTCCTGACTTTC

len: 14
abundance: NA
d_gene: TRBD1
v_gene: TRBV11-2
j_gene: TRBJ2-5
CDR3aa: CASRSDRVGETQYF
CDR3nt: TGTGCCAGCAGATCAGACAGGGTCGGGGAGACCCAGTACTTC

len: 15
abundance: NA
d_gene: NA
v_gene: TRBV7-2
j_gene: TRBJ1-4
CDR3aa: CASSLNGTPGEKLFF
CDR3nt: TGTGCCAGCAGCTTGAACGGAACTCCGGGGGAAAAACTGTTTTTT

len: 14
abundance: NA
d_gene: NA
v_gene: TRBV29-1
j_gene: TRBJ2-3
CDR3aa: CSVEGLSSGDTQYF
CDR3nt: TGCAGCGTCGAAGGACTATCTTCAGGAGATACGCAGTATTTT

len: 17
abundance: NA
d_gene: NA
v_gene: TRBV5-1
j_gene: TRBJ2-2
CDR3aa: CASSLGHRDLNTGELFF
CDR3nt: TGCGCCAGCAGCTTGGGACACAGGGACTTGAACACCGGGGAGCTGTTTTTT

len: 17
abundance: NA
d_gene: TRBD2
v_gene: TRBV19
j_gene: TRBJ2-3
CDR3aa: CASSSPGTSGTTDTQYF
CDR3nt: TGTGCCAGTAGTAGTCCCGGGACTAGCGGAACCACAGATACGCAGTATTTT

len: 15
abundance: few
d_gene: TRBD1
v_gene: TRBV19
j_gene: TRBJ1-1
CDR3aa: CATRSQGALNTEAFF
CDR3nt: TGTGCCACCAGATCACAGGGGGCCCTAAACACTGAAGCTTTCTTT

len: 15
abundance: NA
d_gene: TRBD2
v_gene: TRBV9
j_gene: TRBJ2-3
CDR3aa: CASSVAGGAGDTQYF
CDR3nt: TGTGCCAGCAGCGTAGCGGGGGGGGCTGGTGATACGCAGTATTTT

len: 13
abundance: once
d_gene: NA
v_gene: TRBV10-2
j_gene: TRBJ1-1
CDR3aa: CASSTRRNTEAFF
CDR3nt: TGCGCCAGCAGTACTCGGAGGAACACTGAAGCTTTCTTT